The rows below give T cell receptor beta chains drawn from one sample of a study of T cell responses to AZD1222 COVID-19 vaccine. The table came from immunoSEQ multiplex PCR; TCRdb's copy has only in-frame clones and leaves some out. Of 160,000 or so clones listed, 80% to 90% were seen once; the top ten hold 6.9%. This specimen consisted of peripheral blood, obtained after recovery from COVID-19. These receptors came from an adult who had recovered from COVID-19. Each CDR3 is given with its conserved first and last residue. A D gene is named only where the DNA matches it firmly. A row's size may be missing; if present it is once, few, many or a size class.

>TRBJ2-7|TRBD1|-|TRBV9
TGTGCCAGCAGCGTAGCCAACAGGGGGCGCGAAGAGCAGTACTTC
CASSVANRGREEQYF
>TRBJ2-7|-|-|TRBV18
TGTGCCAGCTCACCTAATCCACCTCCCAGCGAGCAGTACTTC
CASSPNPPPSEQYF
>TRBJ2-2|-|-|TRBV9
TGTGCCAGCAGCGTAGACGGTGCCACCGGGGAGCTGTTTTTT
CASSVDGATGELFF
>TRBJ2-1|-|-|TRBV7-6
TGTGCCAGCAGCTTAGGGGGGGGCAACTACAATGAGCAGTTCTTC
CASSLGGGNYNEQFF
>TRBJ2-7|-|-|TRBV4-3
TGCGCCAGCAGCCAAGAGCGGGACAGTCCCTACGAGCAGTACTTC
CASSQERDSPYEQYF
>TRBJ2-3|-|-|TRBV7-2
TGTGCCAGCAGCTTCCCGGTGGATATAGATACGCAGTATTTT
CASSFPVDIDTQYF
>TRBJ1-1|-|-|TRBV7-2
TGTGCCAGCAGCTTAACGCGAGTCCCGAACACTGAAGCTTTCTTT
CASSLTRVPNTEAFF
>TRBJ2-4|-|once|TRBV2
TGTGCCAGCAGTGAAGCGGTCAGAGGGGACATTCAGTACTTC
CASSEAVRGDIQYF
>TRBJ2-2|-|-|TRBV6-5
TGTGCCAGCAGTCCGACAGGTATTAACACCGGGGAGCTGTTTTTT
CASSPTGINTGELFF
>TRBJ1-4|-|-|TRBV6-5
TGTGCCACGGGGGGGCAGATGGGGGAAAAACTGTTTTTT
CATGGQMGEKLFF
>TRBJ2-7|TRBD1|-|TRBV29-1
TGCAGCGTTGACGGTGCAGGGGGCTACGAGCAGTACTTC
CSVDGAGGYEQYF
>TRBJ2-5|-|-|TRBV24-1
TGTGCCACCAGTGATCCGCTCAGAGGGATCGAGACCCAGTACTTC
CATSDPLRGIETQYF
>TRBJ2-7|TRBD1|-|TRBV2
TGTGCCAGCAGTGGGACAGGGGTAAGCTACGAGCAGTACTTC
CASSGTGVSYEQYF
>TRBJ2-7|TRBD2|-|TRBV28
TGTGCCAGCAGTTTATTTAGCGGGAGGGTCTACGAGCAGTACTTC
CASSLFSGRVYEQYF
>TRBJ2-5|TRBD2|-|TRBV10-3
TGTGCCATCAGTGACAGCGGGGGGATGGCAGAGACCCAGTACTTC
CAISDSGGMAETQYF
>TRBJ2-7|-|-|TRBV7-2
TGTGCCAGCAGCTCCCGGCCCAGGTACGAGCAGTACTTC
CASSSRPRYEQYF
>TRBJ1-2|-|once|TRBV28
TGTGCCAGCAGTCCACTGGGCAGTGCTAACTATGGCTACACCTTC
CASSPLGSANYGYTF
>TRBJ2-7|-|-|TRBV19
TGTGCCAGTAGTATTGGCAGGGACTACGAGCAGTACTTC
CASSIGRDYEQYF
>TRBJ2-5|-|-|TRBV24-1
TGTGCCACCAGTGATTCTCGTACAGTTCAAGAGACCCAGTACTTC
CATSDSRTVQETQYF
>TRBJ2-5|-|-|TRBV5-6
TGTGCCAGCAGCTTGGTCTCCAACCAAGAGACCCAGTACTTC
CASSLVSNQETQYF
>TRBJ2-2|-|-|TRBV11-3
TGTGCCAGCAGCTTGAAACAGAACACCGGGGAGCTGTTTTTT
CASSLKQNTGELFF
>TRBJ2-7|-|-|TRBV29-1
TGCAGCGTTATCGGGGGATCCTACGAGCAGTACTTC
CSVIGGSYEQYF
>TRBJ1-2|-|few|TRBV27
TGTGCCAGCAGCCCCTGGACAGCTGACTATGGCTACACCTTC
CASSPWTADYGYTF
>TRBJ2-5|TRBD2|once|TRBV5-4
TGTGCCAGCAGCGGGACTAGCGGGGGAGAGACCCAGTACTTC
CASSGTSGGETQYF
>TRBJ1-3|-|-|TRBV6-1
TGTGCCAGCAGTGAAGGGGGCCTCGGTACCATATATTTT
CASSEGGLGTIYF
>TRBJ1-6|-|-|TRBV27
TGTGCCAGCAGTTACCGGGACGGTGATTCACCCCTCCACTTT
CASSYRDGDSPLHF
>TRBJ2-1|TRBD1|-|TRBV9
TGTGCCAGCAGCGTGGGACAGTCCTACAATGAGCAGTTCTTC
CASSVGQSYNEQFF
>TRBJ2-7|-|-|TRBV3-1/TRBV3-2
TGTGCCAGCAGCCAAGAGAGGCAGGGGAGGGACGAGCAGTACTTC
CASSQERQGRDEQYF
>TRBJ2-2|TRBD1|-|TRBV10-3
TGTGCCATCAGCGACAGGGCTGCGAACACCGGGGAGCTGTTTTTT
CAISDRAANTGELFF
>TRBJ1-1|TRBD1|-|TRBV7-2
TGTGCCAGCAGCTCCTCCGGGACAGGACAAGCTTTCTTT
CASSSSGTGQAFF
>TRBJ1-1|TRBD1|-|TRBV5-1
TGCGCCAGCAGCCCCGGGACAGTAAGCACTGAAGCTTTCTTT
CASSPGTVSTEAFF
>TRBJ1-1|TRBD1|once|TRBV27
TGTGCCAGCAGTTTATCCTGGACAGGGGCGAACACTGAAGCTTTCTTT
CASSLSWTGANTEAFF
>TRBJ1-2|TRBD1|-|TRBV5-4
TGTGCCAGCAGCCCAGGACAGGAGACCTATGGCTACACCTTC
CASSPGQETYGYTF
>TRBJ2-7|-|-|TRBV28
TGTGCCAGCAGTCCGACATACCCTTCCTACGAGCAGTACTTC
CASSPTYPSYEQYF
>TRBJ1-2|-|-|TRBV7-6
TGTGCCAGCAGCACCCAAGCCGGTCCTAACTATGGCTACACCTTC
CASSTQAGPNYGYTF
>TRBJ2-3|-|-|TRBV7-2
TGTGCCAGCAGCTCCGCCTGGGATACGCAGTATTTT
CASSSAWDTQYF
>TRBJ2-7|TRBD2|-|TRBV6-1
TGTGCCAGCAGTGAATTGGGACTAGCGACGTACGAGCAGTACTTC
CASSELGLATYEQYF
>TRBJ1-2|-|-|TRBV5-1
TGCGCCAGCAGCGAATCCGGGACAAATGGCTACACCTTC
CASSESGTNGYTF
>TRBJ2-7|-|-|TRBV5-1
TGCGCCAGCAGCTTGGACAGGGAGTACGAGCAGTACTTC
CASSLDREYEQYF
>TRBJ1-2|-|-|TRBV12-3/TRBV12-4
TGTGCCAGCAGTCCCCCCACCCTGGGGATCTACACCTTC
CASSPPTLGIYTF
>TRBJ2-1|TRBD2|-|TRBV7-3
TGTGCCAGCAGCCTTACACTAGCGGGTAACAATGAGCAGTTCTTC
CASSLTLAGNNEQFF